The following is a TCR beta chain sequence with its context. The target of this receptor is not known. No quality values exist for individual bases; no much larger clone is one base distant. CDR1 and CDR2 are read off the germline V gene as SGHTA and FQGNSA. V drops 5 bases and J drops 3 bases, leaving 14 bases in between. Its CDR3 holds 15 amino acids, cysteine through phenylalanine. Of the read, only the CDR3 DNA is kept; its 45 bases are in frame from base 1. The data derive from a study of shared clonotypes between healthy human individuals (dated by TCRdb to the early 2020s). Notes on the research overall: Two women and a few men aged 18 to 49 years were included in the cohort. To increase sequencing depth and limit assay-specific biases, different laboratories used diverse techniques to prepare libraries and sequence TCR repertoires. Leukapheresis yielded between about 0.9 and 8.9 billion PBMCs per donor. For each donor, three plates each were used for CD4 naive and CD4 memory, two plates were used for CD8 naive, and one plate was used for CD8 memory. To estimate repertoire size and how much clonotypes are shared between individuals, the study performed deep sequencing of blood TCR repertoires from about 5 healthy adults. Results the study describes overall, beyond this receptor: Because the study included a small number of donors, the genetic and exposure-history diversity represented was limited. Rarefaction of sorted-subset datasets indicated incomplete sequencing despite the large sequencing depth. Naive subsets generally had larger estimated clonotype richness than memory subsets. Sampling was restricted to blood, and TCR repertoires in tissues likely differ from the TCR repertoires found in blood. Higher generation probabilities were observed for clonotypes shared by all four sorted-subset donors than for non-shared clonotypes. Based on pairwise subsampling, the degree of clonotype sharing among donors was expected to be affected by sequencing depth. Across a handful of donors, around 5% of naive CD4, 3% to 4% of naive CD8, about 2.3% of memory CD4, and about 0.44% of memory CD8 clonotypes were shared.

Using the deep immunoSEQ assay, multiplex PCR amplified TCR CDR3 regions from genomic DNA. Extracted genomic DNA from each cell subset was distributed evenly across all wells of several immunoSEQ 96-well plates, and each plate was treated as a replicate. For sorted subsets, each replicate PCR was loaded with about 0.2 ug genomic DNA, equivalent to 25,000 to 30,000 T cell genomes. Purified libraries were measured with a Qubit 3.0 fluorometer, size-checked on a Bioanalyzer 2100, and measured again with the KAPA Library Quantification kit. Each immunoSEQ 96-well plate was sequenced on its own single-read 150-cycle Illumina NextSeq 550 flow cell. The published analysis was carried out like this. Because only junctional sequences without quality scores were contained in the immunoSEQ output, filtering matching that applied to full-length reads could not be performed. Sequences were annotated with PyIR, a Python wrapper for IgBLAST v1.9, and V/J genes and CDR3 were assigned using IMGT germline references. Reads with weak V/J assignments (E-value above 1e-6), missing CDR3, stop codons, out-of-frame junctions, or ambiguous translated residues were removed. V3J clonotypes were defined by identical inferred V gene, J gene, and CDR3 amino acid sequence. The percentage overlap between two repertoires was calculated by dividing the number of shared unique clonotypes by the size of the smaller repertoire. Three approaches were used to assess repertoire richness: RTK rarefaction, the Chao1 estimator, and Recon v2.1 estimates of unobserved clonotypes. Generation probabilities were computed with OLGA for all TCRbeta clonotypes obtained by the gDNA method from a handful of donors. TCRdb mirrors the immuneACCESS table, restricted to in-frame sequences. Some clones are absent from its copies; in checked studies, under half trace to an unresolved V gene, and the reason for the others is unknown. V and J calls and clone size are copied from that table; D and trimming were computed from the DNA. This sample is represented by fewer than 850,000 clones; 95% to 97% of them were singletons. Clones ranked in the top ten supply less than 0.25% of the sample.

For the CD8 naive samples, CD45RO-negative cells were positively selected for CCR7, yielding a CD45RA+CCR7+ population from which TemRA cells were excluded. Healthy HIV-negative adults with no recently reported acute infections or vaccinations were included as donors. Every donor was a Caucasian adult living in Nashville, Tennessee, USA. Blood was obtained by leukapheresis, after which PBMCs were separated by Ficoll-Histopaque density gradient centrifugation and cryopreserved in liquid nitrogen vapor phase. Analytical flow cytometry was used to check the purity and quantity of every magnetically sorted T cell population. Genomic DNA was isolated from each sorted fraction and quantified by UV absorbance on a Nanodrop 2000c.

This receptor was identified in a man aged 25-45 years in good health. The chain joins TRBV7-2 to TRBJ2-1, and TRBD1 may be the D gene, going by 6 matching bases. Sequenced: naive CD8+ T cells sorted from blood. Reading the label with the study, this specimen's cell subset or site is: CD45RA+CCR7+. CDR3 loop: CASSPIGGDYNEQFF. Here is the DNA: TGTGCCAGCAGCCCCATAGGGGGAGACTACAATGAGCAGTTCTTC.